One sample yielded the 6 T cell receptor beta chains listed below, sequenced in a study of cytomegalovirus exposure and HLA in healthy donors. The PCR used 60 Vbeta and 13 Jbeta primers. Libraries were prepared by immunoSEQ multiplex PCR; TCRdb keeps only in-frame clonotypes and omits some of them. The data contain 120,000 to 150,000 clones, under 85% of them singletons. The sequenced sample was PBMCs. The source of these receptors is a woman in her forties in good health and CMV-seropositive.

The chain couples TRBV10-3 to TRBJ2-7; tentative D call: TRBD2 (6 bases). Germline V gene data show CDR1 as ENHRY and CDR2 as SYGVKD. This CDR3 is built from 13 residues. Trimming pared 6 bases from V and 0 bases from J, leaving 9 bases between. The CDR3 loop reads CAIRDYGSYEQYF. CDR3 DNA sequence: TGTGCCATCAGGGACTACGGCTCCTACGAGCAGTACTTC.

The chain has TRBV6-1 and TRBJ1-5; D is ambiguous. The CDR3 loop spans 15 amino acids. Between the trimmed V and J ends, which lost 0 bases and 0 bases, there was a span of 6 bases. Germline loops: CDR1 MNHNS, CDR2 SASEGT. CDR3 in amino acids: CASSEAVNSNQPQHF. The CDR3 nucleotides read TGTGCCAGCAGTGAAGCCGTAAATAGCAATCAGCCCCAGCATTTT.

The chain uses TRBV6-5 and TRBJ1-2; no clear D. Between the trimmed V and J ends, which lost 0 bases and 0 bases, there was a span of 8 bases. CDR3 length: 15 amino acids. The germline CDR1 and CDR2 sequences are MNHEY and SVGAGI. This CDR3 is CASSYSGTANYGYTF. In nucleotides, the CDR3 is TGTGCCAGCAGTTACTCCGGAACAGCTAACTATGGCTACACCTTC.

The V call is TRBV10-1, the J call TRBJ2-7, with 9 bases that match TRBD1. V was pared by 3 bases and J by 2 bases, with 5 bases of the junction left unmatched. Per the germline V gene, CDR1 is WNHNN and CDR2 is SYGVQD (reference sequence). This CDR3 has 15 residues. The CDR3 sequence is CASSDPGQGPYEQYF. The DNA of the CDR3 is TGCGCCAGCAGTGACCCGGGACAGGGCCCCTACGAGCAGTACTTC.

The rearrangement links TRBV29-1 to TRBJ1-1; a possible D gene is TRBD1 (6 bases). Trimming cost V 4 bases and J 4 bases, with 13 bases left between them. The CDR3 has 13 amino acids. Germline V CDR1 and CDR2: SQVTM, ANQGSEA. This CDR3 is CSVVAGVSTEAFF. The DNA of the CDR3 is TGCAGCGTTGTGGCAGGGGTGAGCACTGAAGCTTTCTTT.

The chain uses TRBV9 and TRBJ1-3; 8 bases fit TRBD1. V lost 2 bases to trimming and J lost 0 bases; unmatched junction nucleotides: 4. The germline V gene has CDR1 SGDLS and CDR2 YYNGEE. The CDR3 sequence is 16 residues long. CDR3 sequence (DNA): TGTGCCAGCAGCGTGATCACAGGGGGCTCTGGAAACACCATATATTTT. Protein sequence: CASSVITGGSGNTIYF.